This TCR beta chain was captured in a study of blood T cell repertoires in COVID-19. The CDR3 covers 16 residues. Germline trimming cut 0 bases from V and 6 bases from J; bases unmatched to any gene: 8. CDR1 and CDR2 from the germline V gene are SEHNR and FQNEAQ (reference sequence). Method: immunoSEQ multiplex PCR; TCRdb's copy keeps in-frame clones and lacks some. There are 200,000 to 250,000 clones in the sample; roughly nine tenths occur only once, and 6.2% lies in the top ten. The sequence came from a man between 60 and 75 years old with acute or convalescent COVID-19. The V and J genes are TRBV7-9 and TRBJ2-1; 7 nucleotides agree with TRBD2. Sequenced input: peripheral blood. The CDR3 DNA reads TGTGCCAGCAGCTTAGCGCGCGGGAGCGCCGCCAATGAGCAGTTCTTC. Its translation is CASSLARGSAANEQFF.